This T cell receptor (beta chain) was sequenced in a study of CD8 T cells in Susac syndrome. Reverse transcription of 0.5 to 1 ug RNA was performed with random hexamers. Across 54 Vbeta and 13 Jbeta, immunoSEQ multiplex PCR amplified TCR beta CDR3. One entry per CDR3 protein, called by TCRdb with MiXCR from the immunoSEQ multiplex PCR reads. Of a few hundred thousand distinct CDR3 sequences detected, about 91% appear once; the ten largest clones hold about 0.07%. Germline assignment: CDR1 GTSNPN and CDR2 SVGIG (reference sequence). J lost 7 bases, V lost 4 bases, and 14 bases had no gene match. The CDR3 totals 15 residues.

Sequenced: CD4+ T cells from PBMCs. V and J are TRBV30 and TRBJ1-2, with 8 positions matching TRBD1. This TCR was recovered from a human donor with multiple sclerosis. The CDR3 spells CAWTIQPGTGVGYTF. CDR3 DNA: TGTGCCTGGACTATACAGCCCGGGACAGGAGTTGGCTACACCTTC.